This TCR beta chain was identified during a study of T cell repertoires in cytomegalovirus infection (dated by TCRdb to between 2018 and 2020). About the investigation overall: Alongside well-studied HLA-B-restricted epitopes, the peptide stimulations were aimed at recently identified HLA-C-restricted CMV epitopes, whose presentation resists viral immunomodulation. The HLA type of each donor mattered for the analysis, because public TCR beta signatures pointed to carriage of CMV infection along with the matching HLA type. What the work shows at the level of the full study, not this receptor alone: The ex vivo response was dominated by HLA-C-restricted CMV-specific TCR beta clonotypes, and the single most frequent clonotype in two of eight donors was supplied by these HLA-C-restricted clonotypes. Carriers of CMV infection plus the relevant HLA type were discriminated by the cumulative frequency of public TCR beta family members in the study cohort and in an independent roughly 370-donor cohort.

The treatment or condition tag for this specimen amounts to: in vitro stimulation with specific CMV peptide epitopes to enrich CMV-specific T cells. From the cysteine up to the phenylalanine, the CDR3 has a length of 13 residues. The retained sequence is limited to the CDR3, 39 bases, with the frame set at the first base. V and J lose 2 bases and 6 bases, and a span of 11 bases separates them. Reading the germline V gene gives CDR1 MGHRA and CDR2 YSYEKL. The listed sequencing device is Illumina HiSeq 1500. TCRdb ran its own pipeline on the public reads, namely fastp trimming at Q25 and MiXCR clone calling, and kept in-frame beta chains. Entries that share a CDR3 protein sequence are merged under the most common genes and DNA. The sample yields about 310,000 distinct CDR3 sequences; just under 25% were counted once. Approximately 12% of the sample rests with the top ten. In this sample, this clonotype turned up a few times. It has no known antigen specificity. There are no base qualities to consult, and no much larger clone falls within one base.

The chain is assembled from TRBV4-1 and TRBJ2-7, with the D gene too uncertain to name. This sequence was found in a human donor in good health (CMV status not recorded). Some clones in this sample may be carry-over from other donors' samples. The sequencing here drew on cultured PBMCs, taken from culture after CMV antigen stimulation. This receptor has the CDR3 CASSQSSLGEQYF. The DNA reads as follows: TGCGCCAGCAGCCAAAGCAGCCTGGGCGAGCAGTACTTC.